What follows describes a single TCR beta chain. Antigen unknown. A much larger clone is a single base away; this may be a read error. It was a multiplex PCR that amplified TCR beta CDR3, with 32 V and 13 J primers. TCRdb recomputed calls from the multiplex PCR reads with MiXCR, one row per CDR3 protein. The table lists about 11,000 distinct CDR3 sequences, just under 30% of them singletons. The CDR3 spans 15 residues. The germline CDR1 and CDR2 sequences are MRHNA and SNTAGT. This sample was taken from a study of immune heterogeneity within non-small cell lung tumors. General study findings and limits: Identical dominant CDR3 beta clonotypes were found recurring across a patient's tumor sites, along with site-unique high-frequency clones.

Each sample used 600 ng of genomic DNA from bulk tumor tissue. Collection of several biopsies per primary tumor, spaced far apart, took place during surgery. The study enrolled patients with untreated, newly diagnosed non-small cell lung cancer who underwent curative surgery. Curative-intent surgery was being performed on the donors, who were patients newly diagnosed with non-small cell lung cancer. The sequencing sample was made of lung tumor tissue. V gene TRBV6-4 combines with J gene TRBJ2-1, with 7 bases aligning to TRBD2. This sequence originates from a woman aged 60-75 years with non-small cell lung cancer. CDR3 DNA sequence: TGTGCCGGCAGTGACTCTGCGGGAGCAAACAATGAGCAGTTCTTC. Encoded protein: CAGSDSAGANNEQFF.